One sample yielded the 4 T cell receptor beta chains listed below, sequenced in a study of T cells after yellow fever vaccination. One entry per CDR3 protein results from TCRdb running MiXCR on the 5' RACE reads. The sample has 100,000 to 150,000 distinct CDR3 sequences; about 7.4% are singletons. The sequenced sample was CD4+ T cells sorted from PBMCs, obtained around 10 days after the first yellow fever vaccination. These receptors originate from a man aged 18 to 30 who received the YFV17D yellow fever vaccine.

Note on this clonotype: One base away lies a much larger clone, so this may be a sequencing read error. CDR3 nucleotide sequence: TGTGCCAGCAGCCAAGATGCCGGCTCCTACAATGAGCAGTTCTTC. Encoded protein: CASSQDAGSYNEQFF. The V call is TRBV4-2, the J call TRBJ2-1; D ambiguous. CDR3 length: 15 amino acids. Germline CDR1 LGHNA, CDR2 YNFKEQ. V was cut by 0 bases and J by 0 bases, with 6 bases left in between.

This clonotype was seen ten or more times. The genes are TRBV5-1 and TRBJ2-5, with D possibly matching TRBD2 (5 bases). CDR3 size: 15 residues. V shed 2 bases and J shed 2 bases, with 13 bases lying between them. The V gene's germline CDR1 is SGHRS and CDR2 YFSETQ. The CDR3 nucleotides are TGCGCCAGCAGCTTACGGGCGGAGGTTCAAGAGACCCAGTACTTC. Its translation is CASSLRAEVQETQYF.

This clonotype was detected many times. This chain uses TRBV18 with TRBJ2-1; TRBD2 agrees at 15 bases. CDR1 KGHSH and CDR2 LQKENI come from the germline V gene. The CDR3 is 16 amino acids. With V trimmed by 4 bases and J by 8 bases, 6 bases remained unmatched. The CDR3 loop is CASSRRTSGGADEQFF. In nucleotides, the CDR3 is TGTGCCAGCTCACGAAGGACTAGCGGGGGGGCTGATGAGCAGTTCTTC.

CDR3 DNA: TGTGCCAGTAGGTCAGGGAGGGTGAGCAATCAGCCCCAGCATTTT. Translating gives CASRSGRVSNQPQHF. This chain connects TRBV19 to TRBJ1-5; the D gene is possibly TRBD1 (5 bases). The CDR3 totals 15 residues. The germline V gene has CDR1 LNHDA and CDR2 SQIVND (reference sequence). The V end lost 6 bases, the J end lost 1 base, and 13 bases lay between the germline ends. The full variable domain, rest sourced from reference TRBV19 and TRBJ1-5, is DGGITQSPKYLFRKEGQNVTLSCEQNLNHDAMYWYRQDPGQGLRLIYYSQIVNDFQKGDIAEGYSVSREKKESFPLTVTSAQKNPTAFYLCASRSGRVSNQPQHFGDGTRLSIL.